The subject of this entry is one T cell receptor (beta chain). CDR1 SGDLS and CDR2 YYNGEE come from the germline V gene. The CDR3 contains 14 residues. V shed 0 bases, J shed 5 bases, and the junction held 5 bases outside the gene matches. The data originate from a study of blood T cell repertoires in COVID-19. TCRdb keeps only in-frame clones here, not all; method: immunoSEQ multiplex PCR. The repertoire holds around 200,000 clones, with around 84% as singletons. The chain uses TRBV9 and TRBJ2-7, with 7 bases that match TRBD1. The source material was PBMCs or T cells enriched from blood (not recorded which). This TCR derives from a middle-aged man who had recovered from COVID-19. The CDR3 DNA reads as TGTGCCAGCAGCGTAGGAGAGGGGGCAGACGAGCAGTACTTC. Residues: CASSVGEGADEQYF.